The 6 T cell receptor beta chains presented below share a single source sample, sequenced in a study of T cell changes during pregnancy in multiple sclerosis. Assay: immunoSEQ multiplex PCR; the TCRdb copy retains only in-frame clones and omits some. The top ten hold over 2% of the sample, which has approximately 69,000 clones, 90% to 95% seen once. The source was peripheral blood, collected in the second trimester of pregnancy. The receptors derive from a female donor in good health, enrolled as a control in a pregnancy study.

V gene TRBV18 combines with J gene TRBJ1-5; D possibly corresponds to TRBD1 (5 bases). V dropped 3 bases and J dropped 3 bases, with 12 bases sitting between them. Germline values: CDR1 KGHSH, CDR2 LQKENI. CDR3 length: 15 residues. The chain's CDR3 is CASSPQGGHNQPQHF. Written as DNA, the CDR3 is TGTGCCAGCTCACCGCAGGGAGGCCACAATCAGCCCCAGCATTTT.

The gene calls are TRBV29-1 and TRBJ2-7; D gene ambiguous. The germline V gene encodes CDR1 SQVTM and CDR2 ANQGSEA. Trimming took 6 bases from V and 2 from J, leaving 11 bases between them. The CDR3 is 12 amino acids. The DNA of the CDR3 is TGCAGCGTCCCTGGTTCTACCTACGAGCAGTACTTC. This gives the protein CSVPGSTYEQYF.

The rearrangement uses TRBV15 and TRBJ1-2; a weak D match, TRBD1 (6 bases). The V and J ends lost 0 bases and 5 bases respectively, with 13 bases between them. The CDR3 loop spans 15 amino acids. Germline values: CDR1 LNHNV, CDR2 YYDKDF (reference sequence). CDR3 sequence: CATSRDQGQGYGYTF. The CDR3 DNA follows: TGTGCCACCAGCAGAGATCAGGGGCAGGGGTATGGCTACACCTTC.

This sequence joins TRBV6-5 and TRBJ2-3; D ambiguous. The CDR3 runs 14 residues. Germline assignment: CDR1 MNHEY and CDR2 SVGAGI. V was clipped by 2 bases and J by 3 bases, with 9 bases between them. The chain's CDR3 is CASSYVMETDTQYF. DNA for the CDR3: TGTGCCAGCAGTTACGTTATGGAGACAGATACGCAGTATTTT.

This clone was detected once. The rearrangement joins TRBV7-9 to TRBJ2-2; TRBD2 aligns across 7 bases. Germline lookup yields CDR1 SEHNR and CDR2 FQNEAQ (reference sequence). V lost 5 bases to trimming and J lost 1 base; unmatched junction nucleotides: 16. The CDR3 totals 19 residues. DNA for the CDR3: TGTGCCAGCAGCCTAGGCGCTCTCTCGGGGGGACTGAACACCGGGGAGCTGTTTTTT. Protein: CASSLGALSGGLNTGELFF.

The CDR3 loop is CASTPRDRGYEQYF. The CDR3 DNA reads as TGTGCCAGCACCCCCCGGGACAGGGGTTACGAGCAGTACTTC. This chain connects TRBV9 to TRBJ2-7, with 10 nucleotides matching TRBD1. The CDR3 consists of 14 residues. Germline CDR1 is SGDLS and CDR2 is YYNGEE. V gave up 6 bases and J gave up 4 bases; unmatched junction bases: 7.